This TCR beta chain was sequenced during a study of T cell changes during pregnancy in multiple sclerosis. Sequencing was performed with immunoSEQ multiplex PCR; in TCRdb, only in-frame clones are kept and a portion is missing. The sample lists 55,000 to 70,000 clones, 92% occurring once. Here the sequenced sample was peripheral blood, taken in the second trimester of pregnancy. The origin of this receptor is a female donor in good health, enrolled as a control in a pregnancy study.

The CDR3 bases are TGCGCCAGCAGACAGAACTTTCAAGAGACCCAGTACTTC. Translation: CASRQNFQETQYF. V usage is TRBV5-1 and J usage is TRBJ2-5; no clear D. CDR3 length equals 13 residues. V gave up 5 bases and J gave up 2 bases, with 10 bases separating them. Looked up from germline, CDR1 is SGHRS and CDR2 is YFSETQ.